The clone carrying this T cell receptor beta chain was observed once. What it binds is not known. The method was immunoSEQ multiplex PCR; TCRdb's version includes in-frame clones alone and lacks a portion of them. The sample yields 2 million to 3 million clones, 90% to 95% seen once. CDR1 is SEHNR and CDR2 is FQNEAQ in the germline V gene (reference sequence). The V and J ends lost 5 bases and 5 bases respectively, with 6 bases between them. The CDR3 runs to 11 residues. The source of the sample is a study of shared clonotypes between healthy human individuals. Overall study results and limits: Limitation of the genetic and exposure-history diversity represented came from the few donors.

This chain connects TRBV7-9 to TRBJ1-1; D unresolved. The TCR sequence derives from a man aged 18 to 35 in good health. Some clones in this sample may be carry-over from other donors' samples. The sample consisted of naive CD4+ T cells from PBMCs. The subset: CD45RA+ positively selected. CDR3 nucleotides: TGTGCCAGCAGCCGAACAACTGAAGCTTTCTTT. This gives the protein CASSRTTEAFF.